The source of this T cell receptor beta chain is a study of cytomegalovirus exposure and HLA in healthy donors. Only a few counts were recorded for this clone. This PCR relied on a set of 60 Vbeta primers and 13 Jbeta primers. Here immunoSEQ multiplex PCR was the method, and the copy in TCRdb shows in-frame clones only, minus some. This table has around 170,000 clones, 82% appearing once. The CDR3 consists of 13 residues. Germline CDR1 and CDR2: SGHVS and FQNEAQ. The germline V and J ends were trimmed by 1 base and 4 bases, with 5 bases remaining between them. The TCR was taken from a man in his forties in good health and CMV-seronegative. Sequenced sample: PBMCs. V and J are TRBV7-8 and TRBJ2-1; D ambiguous. The DNA of the CDR3 is TGTGCCAGCAGCTTAGTCTTATACAATGAGCAGTTCTTC. It yields the protein CASSLVLYNEQFF.